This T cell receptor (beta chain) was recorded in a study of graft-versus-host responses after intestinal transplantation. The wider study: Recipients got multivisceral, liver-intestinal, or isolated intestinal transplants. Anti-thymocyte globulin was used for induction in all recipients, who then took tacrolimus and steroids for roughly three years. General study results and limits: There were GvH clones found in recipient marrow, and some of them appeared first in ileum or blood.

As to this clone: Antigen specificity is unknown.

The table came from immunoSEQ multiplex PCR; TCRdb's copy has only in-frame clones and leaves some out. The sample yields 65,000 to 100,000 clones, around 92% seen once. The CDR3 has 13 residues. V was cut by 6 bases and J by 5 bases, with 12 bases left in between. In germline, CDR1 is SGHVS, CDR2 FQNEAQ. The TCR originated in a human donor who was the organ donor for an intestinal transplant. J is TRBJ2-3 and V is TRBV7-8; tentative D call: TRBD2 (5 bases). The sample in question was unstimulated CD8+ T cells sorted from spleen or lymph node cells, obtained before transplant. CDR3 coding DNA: TGTGCCAGCAGGACACGGGGTAGAGATACGCAGTATTTT. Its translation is CASRTRGRDTQYF.